This entry lists 25 T cell receptor beta chains sequenced from one sample in a study of T cell repertoires in cytomegalovirus infection. No antigens are known for them. TCRdb ran MiXCR on the reads and lists one entry per CDR3 protein. The table records roughly 700,000 distinct CDR3 sequences, around 31% of them present only once. Sequencing was performed on cultured PBMCs, taken from culture after CMV antigen stimulation. The receptors derive from a human donor in good health (CMV status not recorded). Some clones in this sample may be carry-over from other donors' samples.

This chain joins TRBV10-3 and TRBJ1-5; no reliable D call. Germline V lookup: CDR1 ENHRY, CDR2 SYGVKD. V lost 0 bases and J lost 7, with 4 bases in between. The CDR3 has 12 residues. CDR3 coding DNA: TGTGCCATCAGTGAGTCCCAGCAGCCCCAGCATTTT. Translation: CAISESQQPQHF.

In this sample, this clonotype turned up a few times. The chain is built from TRBV6-2 or TRBV6-3 and TRBJ1-6; 8 nucleotides line up with TRBD1. This CDR3 comprises 15 residues. V was pared by 5 bases and J by 9 bases, with 9 bases of the junction left unmatched. Germline CDR1 is MNHEY and CDR2 is SVGEGT. In DNA form, the CDR3 reads TGTGCCAGCAGTCCTGGACAGGGCGCGGGTTCACCCCTCCACTTT. This gives the protein CASSPGQGAGSPLHF.

There are many counts of this clonotype. V gene TRBV7-2 combines with J gene TRBJ2-1; TRBD1 or TRBD2 may be the D gene (5 bases each). V was pared by 0 bases and J by 1 base, with 10 bases between. CDR3 length: 16 residues. Per germline, CDR1 SGHTA and CDR2 FQGNSA. The CDR3 protein is CASSLAGTVSYNEQFF. In nucleotides, the CDR3 is TGTGCCAGCAGCTTAGCGGGGACCGTTTCCTACAATGAGCAGTTCTTC.

V is TRBV7-2 and J is TRBJ2-5; possible D gene TRBD1, 5 bases. V dropped 1 base and J dropped 6 bases, with 9 bases sitting between them. This CDR3 is 13 amino acids long. Germline loops: CDR1 SGHTA, CDR2 FQGNSA. CDR3 sequence (DNA): TGTGCCAGCAGCTTAGTGCAGGGTCAGACCCAGTACTTC. Amino acids: CASSLVQGQTQYF.

The chain carries TRBV6-5 and TRBJ2-1; no clear D gene. Germline V gives CDR1 MNHEY, CDR2 SVGAGI. V lost 2 bases, J lost 6 bases, and 14 bases lay in between. The CDR3 is 15 amino acids. CDR3 bases: TGTGCCAGCAGTTACAGGCGTTCAAGCTTCAATGAGCAGTTCTTC. Its translation is CASSYRRSSFNEQFF.

This clonotype has a count of ten or more. V and J are TRBV7-2 and TRBJ2-5, with 9 bases fitting TRBD2. V dropped 5 bases and J dropped 3; count of bases not matched to a gene: 4. Germline V CDR1 and CDR2: SGHTA, FQGNSA. CDR3 length equals 14 residues. The CDR3 region is CASSRASGKETQYF. Written as DNA, the CDR3 is TGTGCCAGCAGCCGGGCTAGCGGGAAAGAGACCCAGTACTTC.

A few counts support this clonotype. The V and J genes are TRBV4-1 and TRBJ2-1; D might be TRBD2 (5 bases). Between the trimmed V and J ends, which lost 4 bases and 5 bases, there was a span of 18 bases. This CDR3 has 16 residues. CDR1 is MGHRA and CDR2 is YSYEKL in the germline V gene. CDR3 sequence reads: CASSPQARTGHNEQFF. The CDR3 DNA is TGCGCCAGCAGCCCTCAAGCGCGGACTGGCCACAATGAGCAGTTCTTC.

The J gene is TRBJ2-2, the V gene TRBV18; TRBD2 agrees at 10 bases. The CDR3 runs 17 residues. Germline assignment: CDR1 KGHSH and CDR2 LQKENI. Losses at the gene ends were 8 bases for V and 5 bases for J; bases not matched to a gene: 14. The CDR3 DNA reads TGTGCCAGCAGGATGCCGGGACTAGCGATACGAACCGGGGAGCTGTTTTTT. Its protein product is CASRMPGLAIRTGELFF.

This clonotype has only a few counts. The V call is TRBV15, the J call TRBJ1-6; 7 bases line up with TRBD1. CDR3 length equals 12 residues. Germline loops: CDR1 LNHNV, CDR2 YYDKDF (reference sequence). V trimming: 11 bases; J trimming: 4 bases; junction bases outside the gene matches: 2. The CDR3: CAAGQYNSPLHF. The CDR3 nucleotides are TGTGCCGCGGGACAGTATAATTCACCCCTCCACTTT.

This clonotype was detected only once. The chain couples TRBV20-1 to TRBJ2-3; 9 bases map to TRBD2. The ends lost 4 bases at V and 2 bases at J; junction bases unmatched: 4. The CDR3 spans 14 residues. Germline V gives CDR1 DFQATT, CDR2 SNEGSKA (reference sequence). The DNA of the CDR3 is TGCAGTGCTAAGGGGGGACTAGCCACAGATACGCAGTATTTT. Translated: CSAKGGLATDTQYF.

Ten or more counts support this clonotype. Written as DNA, the CDR3 is TGTGCCAGCAGCTTAGTGAGTCGGCAGGGGAGGAACACTGAAGCTTTCTTT. Translated, it gives CASSLVSRQGRNTEAFF. This chain connects TRBV7-8 to TRBJ1-1; weak D call: TRBD1 (6 bases). The germline gives CDR1 SGHVS, CDR2 FQNEAQ. This CDR3 comprises 17 residues. V was trimmed by 1 base and J by 1 base, leaving 16 bases between them.

This clonotype has more than one count but fewer than ten. The CDR3 sequence is CASSSSAYNEQFF. CDR3 sequence (DNA): TGTGCCAGCAGCTCCTCCGCGTACAATGAGCAGTTCTTC. The gene calls are TRBV7-2 and TRBJ2-1; no reliable D call. CDR3 size: 13 residues. Germline CDR1 and CDR2: SGHTA and FQGNSA. V lost 4 bases and J 4 bases, leaving 8 bases between the germline ends.

This clonotype was seen ten or more times. The J gene is TRBJ2-7, the V gene TRBV7-2; D possibly matches TRBD1 or TRBD2 (5 bases each). The V gene's germline CDR1 is SGHTA and CDR2 FQGNSA. The CDR3 runs to 15 residues. V gave up 1 base and J gave up 4 bases, with 14 bases separating them. The CDR3 coding sequence is TGTGCCAGCAGCTTAGGTTCCAGGGACGGGTACGAGCAGTACTTC. Amino acids: CASSLGSRDGYEQYF. Combining the CDR3 with reference TRBV7-2 and TRBJ2-7 gives the whole variable domain GAGVSQSPSNKVTEKGKDVELRCDPISGHTALYWYRQSLGQGLEFLIYFQGNSAPDKSGLPSDRFSAERTGGSVSTLTIQRTQQEDSAVYLCASSLGSRDGYEQYFGPGTRLTVT.

The table lists this clonotype with a few counts. This chain connects TRBV12-5 to TRBJ1-6; D gene uncertain. CDR3 size: 17 residues. V shed 0 bases and J shed 0 bases, with 9 bases lying between them. Germline values: CDR1 LGHNT, CDR2 FRNRAP. The CDR3 protein is CASGLVLGSSYNSPLHF. CDR3 nucleotide sequence: TGTGCTAGTGGTTTGGTACTTGGGAGCTCCTATAATTCACCCCTCCACTTT.

This chain connects TRBV12-3 or TRBV12-4 to TRBJ2-1; TRBD1 is a possible D gene (5 bases). The CDR3 has 15 amino acids. V lost 7 bases and J lost 2, with 15 bases in between. CDR3 in amino acids: CASNGARGAYNEQFF. The CDR3 nucleotides read TGTGCCAGCAATGGGGCGAGAGGAGCCTACAATGAGCAGTTCTTC.

This clonotype was counted only a few times. The chain joins TRBV7-2 to TRBJ1-1; 9 bases agree with TRBD1. After removal of 6 bases from V and 6 bases from J, the junction contained 8 bases not matched to a gene. The CDR3 has 14 amino acids. Germline CDR1 SGHTA, CDR2 FQGNSA. In nucleotides, the CDR3 is TGTGCCAGCAGACACCCGGACAGGGGTCCTGAAGCTTTCTTT. It is translated as CASRHPDRGPEAFF. Full variable domain (outside the CDR3, taken from reference TRBV7-2 and TRBJ1-1): GAGVSQSPSNKVTEKGKDVELRCDPISGHTALYWYRQSLGQGLEFLIYFQGNSAPDKSGLPSDRFSAERTGGSVSTLTIQRTQQEDSAVYLCASRHPDRGPEAFFGQGTRLTVV.

The CDR3 region is CASSRVEGVYEQYF. Written as DNA, the CDR3 is TGTGCCAGCAGCAGGGTGGAGGGTGTCTACGAGCAGTACTTC. The chain has TRBV7-4 and TRBJ2-7; tentative D call: TRBD2 (6 bases). V lost 5 bases and J lost 3, with 14 bases in between. The CDR3 sequence is 14 residues long. Germline CDR1 is SGHVT and CDR2 is SQSDAQ.

The gene calls are TRBV7-6 and TRBJ1-1; weak D call: TRBD1 (5 bases). Germline V lookup: CDR1 SGHVS, CDR2 FNYEAQ. The CDR3 has 16 amino acids. The ends were cut back, 4 bases at V and 7 bases at J, with 22 bases in the middle. The CDR3 bases are TGTGCCAGCAGCTCTAACCCCGGGACGCAGGTCAATGAAGCTTTCTTT. Its protein is CASSSNPGTQVNEAFF.

CDR3 bases: TGTGCCACCAGCAGCCCCGGGACGGTTGATAACTATGGCTACACCTTC. Amino acid sequence: CATSSPGTVDNYGYTF. The rearrangement links TRBV15 to TRBJ1-2, with a weak D call TRBD1 (5 bases). CDR1 and CDR2 from the germline V gene are LNHNV and YYDKDF (reference sequence). V was shortened by 3 bases and J by 1 base, with 15 bases between the two germline ends. This CDR3 region has 16 residues.

This clonotype was counted a single time. The chain combines TRBV19 with TRBJ2-4; TRBD1 matches at 10 bases. Germline V gene data show CDR1 as LNHDA and CDR2 as SQIVND (reference sequence). The CDR3 sequence is 17 residues long. The V gene end was trimmed by 6 bases and the J gene end by 0 bases; junction bases not matched to a gene: 8. The CDR3 DNA is TGTGCCAGTAGCCCCTGGACAGGGGGAGTAGCCAAAAACATTCAGTACTTC. Encoded protein: CASSPWTGGVAKNIQYF.

The J gene is TRBJ1-5, the V gene TRBV2; D unresolved. V was shortened by 8 bases and J by 6 bases, with 14 bases between the two germline ends. Per germline, CDR1 SNHLY and CDR2 FYNNEI. CDR3 length: 13 amino acids. DNA for the CDR3: TGTGCCAGCCGGGTCAGCTGGACTCAGCCCCAGCATTTT. Its protein product is CASRVSWTQPQHF. The entire variable domain, with the rest obtained from reference TRBV2 and TRBJ1-5, is as follows: EPEVTQTPSHQVTQMGQEVILRCVPISNHLYFYWYRQILGQKVEFLVSFYNNEISEKSEIFDDQFSVERPDGSNFTLKIRSTKLEDSAMYFCASRVSWTQPQHFGDGTRLSIL.

The chain joins TRBV19 to TRBJ1-1; D might be TRBD1 (6 bases). The CDR3 length is 15 residues. V was clipped by 3 bases and J by 5 bases, with 16 bases between them. Germline CDR1 is LNHDA and CDR2 is SQIVND (reference sequence). The CDR3: CASSIPRTAKTEAFF. As DNA, the CDR3 is TGTGCCAGTAGTATCCCCCGGACAGCCAAAACTGAAGCTTTCTTT.

The J gene is TRBJ1-3, the V gene TRBV5-5; no definite D call. Deletions cut 0 bases from V and 0 bases from J, with 7 bases between. Germline assignment: CDR1 SGHKS and CDR2 YYEKEE (reference sequence). The CDR3 has 15 amino acids. The CDR3 loop is CASSLVAASGNTIYF. CDR3 DNA: TGTGCCAGCAGCTTGGTGGCAGCCTCTGGAAACACCATATATTTT.

This clonotype was detected a few times. The junction and the germline gene differ at one end; a read error may be behind it. The chain joins TRBV10-3 to TRBJ2-3; the D gene is possibly TRBD2 (5 bases). CDR1 is ENHRY and CDR2 is SYGVKD in the germline V gene. The length of the CDR3 is 12 residues. The CDR3 is CAIGEGLDTQYF. CDR3 DNA sequence: TGTGCCATCGGTGAGGGTTTGGATACGCAGTATTTT.

This clonotype was found many times. The missing conserved phenylalanine or tryptophan at the end of this CDR3 makes a read error likely. The DNA is left out, because the CDR3 cannot be placed on it with certainty; the CDR3 is given as TCRdb lists it. The genes are TRBV7-4 and TRBJ1-2. Per the germline V gene, CDR1 is SGHVT and CDR2 is SQSDAQ. The CDR3 is 9 amino acids in total, end residues counted. CDR3: CASSKREIG.